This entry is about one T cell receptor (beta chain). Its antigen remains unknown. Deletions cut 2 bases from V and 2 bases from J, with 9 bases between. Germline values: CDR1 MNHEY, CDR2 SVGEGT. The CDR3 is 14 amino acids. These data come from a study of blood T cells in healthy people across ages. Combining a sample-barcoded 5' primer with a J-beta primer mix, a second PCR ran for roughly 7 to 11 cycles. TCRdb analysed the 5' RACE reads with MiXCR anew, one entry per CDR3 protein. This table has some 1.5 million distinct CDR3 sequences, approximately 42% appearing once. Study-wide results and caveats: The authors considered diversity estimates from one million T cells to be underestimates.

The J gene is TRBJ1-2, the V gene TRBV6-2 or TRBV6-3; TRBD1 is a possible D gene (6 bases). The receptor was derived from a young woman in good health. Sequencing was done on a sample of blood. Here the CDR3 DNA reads TGTGCCAGCAGTTACACAGGGTCGAACTATGGCTACACCTTC. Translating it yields CASSYTGSNYGYTF.